This TCR beta chain came from a study of tumor-infiltrating lymphocytes in primary liver carcinoma. This clonotype was picked up many times. Total RNA (around 500 ng) served as template for TCR beta cDNA synthesis primed by a constant-region primer. Three nested multiplex PCR rounds of slightly modified ARM-PCR generated TCR beta libraries. Both of the initial two PCR rounds ran for roughly 11 cycles and employed TRBV1-TRBV30 forward primers alongside a C-beta reverse primer. TCRdb re-derived calls from the multiplex PCR reads in MiXCR, one entry per CDR3 protein. This sample has tens of thousands of distinct CDR3 sequences; 75% occur once, and the top ten carry 38%. Both RNA and DNA were isolated together from about 20-30 mg of bulk tissue that had not been sorted. Germline lookup yields CDR1 MNHNS and CDR2 SASEGT. Trimming pared 6 bases from V and 3 bases from J, leaving 12 bases between. The CDR3 runs 13 residues.

The receptor was derived from a woman aged 30 to 39 with primary liver carcinoma and hepatitis B virus infection. The chain is built from TRBV6-1 and TRBJ2-7, with D perhaps TRBD1 (6 bases). Source material: tumor-adjacent normal liver tissue. Here the CDR3 DNA reads TGTGCCAGCAGAGAATGGACAGACTACGAGCAGTACTTC. It is translated as CASREWTDYEQYF.